This paragraph reports one TCR beta chain. The antigen it recognizes is unknown. Qualities for individual bases were not recorded, and no much larger clone is one base off. At study entry, adolescents were screened for latent tuberculosis infection by tuberculin skin test and QuantiFERON-TB GOLD In-Tube IGRA. Immunosequencing was performed on unsorted cryopreserved PBMC, with 90,000 to 100,000 T cells per clinical donor covered on average. Eleven high schools in the Worcester region of the Western Cape, South Africa, served as enrollment sites for adolescents aged 12 to 18 years. Around 10 adolescents infected with M. tuberculosis and ten uninfected adolescents were chosen and matched for age and sex. Adolescent PBMC were isolated from freshly drawn heparinized blood by density centrifugation and cryopreserved. The CDR3 starts with the cysteine, ends with the phenylalanine, and has 17 residues. The read is trimmed to its CDR3 DNA, 51 bases read in frame from base 1. Sequences MGHDK (CDR1) and SYGVNS (CDR2) are obtained from the germline V gene. The germline V end is reduced by 6 bases and the J end by 9 bases; junction bases left unmatched: 18.

TCR libraries were generated with the immunoSEQ multiplex PCR assay, using TCR-beta and/or TCR-alpha/delta assays for each sample. The Illumina high-throughput platform was used to sequence the amplified TCR libraries. The paper's data handling went like this. Clustering and dimensionality reduction were performed using pairwise TCRdist distances among GMM-specific receptors from ex vivo sorted or in vitro expanded T cells. Each clinical repertoire received a mean NN-distance score, defined as the average TCRdist to the nearest 10% of tetramer-positive reference sequences. GEM TCR motif frequency was computed as the fraction of unique TCRs matching known GEM sequences by V/J usage and CDR3 length. Active tuberculosis was classified by linear discriminant analysis with leave-one-out cross-validation, implemented in scikit-learn. TCRdb retrieved this table from immuneACCESS and kept in-frame rearrangements only. Not all clones are present; in checked studies, unresolved V genes account for under half, and no reason is known for the remainder. The V and J calls and clone size are taken from that table; D and trimming were inferred from the DNA. Recorded for this sample are 20,000 to 25,000 clones; more than 95% of them occurred a single time. Roughly 6.2% of the sample lies in the top ten.

The entry originates in a study of T cells in tuberculosis (dated by TCRdb to 2017 to 2018). Looking at the study overall: To characterize T cells specific for the mycobacterial lipid antigen glucose monomycolate (GMM), the study used CD1B tetramers together with high-throughput TCR immunosequencing. IGRA-negative adolescents, IGRA-positive adolescents with latent tuberculosis and adults with active tuberculosis, around 9 per group, were compared in a South African clinical cohort. What the work shows at the level of the full study, not this receptor alone: An accuracy of under 90% (AUROC approximately 0.93) was reached by a classifier using the diverse GMM-specific repertoire, compared with about 70% accuracy when GEM motif frequencies were used. Smaller NN-distances were partly driven by shorter CDR3-alpha lengths in active tuberculosis patients, and statistical significance was not reached for the TCR-beta difference. Clinical samples were selected based on the availability of cryopreserved specimens, with adults included as active tuberculosis cases and adolescents included as controls. Smaller mean NN-distances to GMM-specific TCRs were observed in active tuberculosis TCR-alpha repertoires than in IGRA-negative controls, suggesting clonal expansion of GMM-specific TCRs.

The chain couples TRBV25-1 to TRBJ1-3, and 9 junction bases match TRBD1. The sequence was collected from a donor aged 5 to 30 with latent tuberculosis or without tuberculosis infection. Sequenced input: PBMCs. At the DNA level, the sequence is TGTGCCAGCAGGAGCTTCGGGACAGGGTATTCTCACGGCACCATATATTTT. The encoded protein is CASRSFGTGYSHGTIYF.